This T cell receptor (beta chain) was sequenced in a study of T cells after yellow fever vaccination. Trimming took 2 bases from V and 0 from J, leaving 11 bases between them. The CDR3 contains 15 residues. Germline V gene data show CDR1 as ENHRY and CDR2 as SYGVKD. TCRdb fed the 5' RACE reads into MiXCR, producing one record per CDR3 protein. The sample records hundreds of thousands of distinct CDR3 sequences, 9% to 15% being singletons. This clonotype was seen only a few times. The chain joins TRBV10-3 to TRBJ2-7; D remains unclear. The sequence derives from a man aged 25-45 years who received the YFV17D yellow fever vaccine. The specimen was PBMCs, collected on the day of the yellow fever booster vaccination. This CDR3 is CAISEDITGSYEQYF. In DNA form, the CDR3 reads TGTGCCATCAGTGAGGATATTACGGGCTCCTACGAGCAGTACTTC.